This record looks at one T cell receptor (beta chain) sequence and its context. The data are from a study of blood T cell repertoires in COVID-19. Profiling relied on immunoSEQ multiplex PCR, and the TCRdb table lists in-frame clones only, not all of them. The sample has approximately 270,000 clones; 80% to 90% are singletons. The TCR sequence derives from a woman aged 50 to 60 who had recovered from COVID-19. The sequencing sample was made of PBMCs or T cells enriched from blood (not recorded which).

In DNA form, the CDR3 reads TGCGCCAGCAGCCGGACAGGGGGCCTCTACAATGAGCAGTTCTTC. It is translated as CASSRTGGLYNEQFF. V usage is TRBV5-1 and J usage is TRBJ2-1; 11 nucleotides agree with TRBD1. The junction had 3 bases not matched to a gene; V was cut back by 4 bases and J by 3 bases. The CDR3 is 15 residues long. The germline V gene encodes CDR1 SGHRS and CDR2 YFSETQ.